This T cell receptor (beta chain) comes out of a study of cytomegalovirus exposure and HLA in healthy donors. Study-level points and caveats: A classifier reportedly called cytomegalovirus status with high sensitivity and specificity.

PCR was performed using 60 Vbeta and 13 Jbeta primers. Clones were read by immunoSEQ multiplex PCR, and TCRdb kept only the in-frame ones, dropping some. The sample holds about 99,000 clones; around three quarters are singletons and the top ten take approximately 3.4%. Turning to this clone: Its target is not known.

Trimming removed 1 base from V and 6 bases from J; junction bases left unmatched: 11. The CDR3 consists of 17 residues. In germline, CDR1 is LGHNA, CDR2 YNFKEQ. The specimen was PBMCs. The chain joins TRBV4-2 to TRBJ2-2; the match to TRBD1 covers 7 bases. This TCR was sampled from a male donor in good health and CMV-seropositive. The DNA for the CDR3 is TGTGCCAGCAGCCAAGGCGACAGGGAGAAAGGGGCCGGGGAGCTGTTTTTT. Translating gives CASSQGDREKGAGELFF.